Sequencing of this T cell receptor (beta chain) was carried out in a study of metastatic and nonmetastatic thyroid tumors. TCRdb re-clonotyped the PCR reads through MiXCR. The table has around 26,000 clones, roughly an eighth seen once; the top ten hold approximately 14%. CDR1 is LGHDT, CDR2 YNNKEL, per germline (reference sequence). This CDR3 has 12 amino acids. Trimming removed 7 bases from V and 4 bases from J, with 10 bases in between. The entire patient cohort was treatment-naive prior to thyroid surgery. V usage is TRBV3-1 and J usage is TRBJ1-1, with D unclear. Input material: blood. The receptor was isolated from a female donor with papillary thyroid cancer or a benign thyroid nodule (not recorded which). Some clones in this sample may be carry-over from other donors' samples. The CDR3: CASTAWGTEAFF. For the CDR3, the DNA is TGTGCCAGCACCGCCTGGGGCACTGAAGCTTTCTTT.